Below, 23 T cell receptor beta chains from the same sample are listed, as sequenced in a study of cytomegalovirus exposure and HLA in healthy donors. The PCR had 60 Vbeta and 13 Jbeta primers. Some clones are missing from TCRdb's copy, which holds only in-frame ones; the method was immunoSEQ multiplex PCR. The sample holds about 140,000 clones, over 80% seen once. Sequencing input: PBMCs. These receptors were obtained from a female donor in good health and CMV-seronegative.

DNA for the CDR3: TGTGCCAGCAGCATGGGACTAGCGGGAGGAGGGGACGAGCAGTACTTC. Its translation is CASSMGLAGGGDEQYF. The gene calls are TRBV7-8 and TRBJ2-7, with TRBD2 matching 15 bases. The V and J ends lost 5 bases and 5 bases, in that order; junction bases with no gene match: 7. Germline V lookup: CDR1 SGHVS, CDR2 FQNEAQ. CDR3 length equals 16 residues.

The chain uses TRBV6-5 and TRBJ2-5; D is possibly TRBD1 (6 bases). V gave up 0 bases and J gave up 0 bases, with 11 bases separating them. CDR1 is MNHEY, CDR2 SVGAGI, per germline. This CDR3 has 16 residues. Written as DNA, the CDR3 is TGTGCCAGCAGTTACTCGGGAACAGGGAACCAAGAGACCCAGTACTTC. It codes for CASSYSGTGNQETQYF.

The J gene is TRBJ2-7, the V gene TRBV6-5, with 7 bases lining up with TRBD1. V was pared by 6 bases and J by 3 bases, with 8 bases of the junction left unmatched. The CDR3 has 14 residues. CDR1 MNHEY and CDR2 SVGAGI come from the germline V gene. Here the CDR3 reads CASSPGQSVYEQYF. CDR3 coding DNA: TGTGCCAGCAGCCCGGGACAGAGTGTCTACGAGCAGTACTTC.

V and J are TRBV30 and TRBJ2-1, with 13 bases lining up with TRBD2. The J segment lost 9 bases and the V segment lost 1 base, leaving 6 bases of the junction unmatched. CDR3 size: 15 residues. Germline V lookup: CDR1 GTSNPN, CDR2 SVGIG (reference sequence). CDR3: CAWSDGLAGVFEQFF. The CDR3 nucleotides are TGTGCCTGGAGTGACGGACTAGCGGGAGTCTTTGAGCAGTTCTTC.

V is TRBV27 and J is TRBJ1-1, with D unclear. The CDR3 totals 14 residues. CDR1 and CDR2 from the germline V gene are MNHEY and SMNVEV (reference sequence). Trimming took 5 bases from V and 1 from J, leaving 11 bases between them. Here the CDR3 reads CASSQRGTNTEAFF. The CDR3 DNA follows: TGTGCCAGCAGTCAGAGAGGAACGAACACTGAAGCTTTCTTT.

V and J are TRBV5-1 and TRBJ2-1; 9 bases fit TRBD1. Germline CDR1 reads SGHRS; CDR2 reads YFSETQ. CDR3 size: 14 residues. V lost 5 bases and J lost 6; bases outside the gene matches: 6. The chain's CDR3 is CASRWGQGSNEQFF. The CDR3, as DNA: TGCGCCAGCAGATGGGGACAGGGTTCCAATGAGCAGTTCTTC.

J is TRBJ2-7 and V is TRBV9, with D perhaps TRBD1 (5 bases). The germline V gene encodes CDR1 SGDLS and CDR2 YYNGEE. The V end lost 5 bases, the J end lost 1 base, and 10 bases lay between the germline ends. The CDR3 is made up of 13 amino acids. The CDR3 DNA reads TGTGCCAGCAGTAGAGACAGTTCCTACGAGCAGTACTTC. Its protein is CASSRDSSYEQYF.

This clone was counted a few times. This chain links TRBV6-6 with TRBJ1-4, with 9 bases that match TRBD1. V was pared by 4 bases and J by 7 bases, with 4 bases of the junction left unmatched. CDR1 is MNHNY, CDR2 SVGAGI, per germline (reference sequence). The CDR3 sequence is 14 residues long. CDR3 residues: CASSSGTGFEKLFF. For the CDR3, the DNA is TGTGCCAGCAGTTCCGGGACAGGGTTTGAAAAACTGTTTTTT.

The chain couples TRBV6-1 to TRBJ2-1; D gene uncertain. Germline V CDR1 and CDR2: MNHNS, SASEGT. This CDR3 contains 16 residues. V shed 2 bases and J shed 7 bases, with 18 bases lying between them. The CDR3 loop is CASSEKWSSAPNEQFF. CDR3 in DNA: TGTGCCAGCAGTGAAAAGTGGAGTTCGGCGCCTAATGAGCAGTTCTTC.

V usage is TRBV27 and J usage is TRBJ2-3, with no clear D. Per the germline V gene, CDR1 is MNHEY and CDR2 is SMNVEV (reference sequence). This CDR3 is 13 amino acids long. The germline V and J ends were trimmed by 6 bases and 0 bases, with 7 bases remaining between them. The CDR3 region has the DNA TGTGCCAGCAGACAGCCTAGCACAGATACGCAGTATTTT. It is translated as CASRQPSTDTQYF.

CDR3 sequence: CASSYWTAYNQPQHF. DNA of the CDR3: TGTGCCAGCAGTTACTGGACAGCTTACAATCAGCCCCAGCATTTT. The chain recombines TRBV6-6 with TRBJ1-5, with D tentatively TRBD1 (6 bases). CDR1 is MNHNY and CDR2 is SVGAGI in the germline V gene (reference sequence). The V gene lost 1 base and the J gene lost 3 bases, with 10 bases spanning the gap. This CDR3 comprises 15 residues.

The chain has TRBV7-2 and TRBJ1-6; tentatively, D is TRBD1 (5 bases). The CDR3 extends over 15 amino acids. Germline-derived CDR1 and CDR2 are SGHTA and FQGNSA. V lost 1 base, J lost 7 bases, and 11 bases lay in between. CDR3 in DNA: TGTGCCAGCAGCTTAGTGGTAGGGGCCAATTCACCCCTCCACTTT. Residues: CASSLVVGANSPLHF.

The V gene is TRBV10-1, the J gene TRBJ2-7; D not resolved. The V gene lost 2 bases and the J gene lost 3 bases, with 5 bases spanning the gap. Germline CDR1 is WNHNN and CDR2 is SYGVQD (reference sequence). This CDR3 has 12 amino acids. The CDR3 sequence is CASSENSYEQYF. The CDR3 DNA is TGCGCCAGCAGTGAGAACAGCTACGAGCAGTACTTC.

The chain links TRBV6-1 to TRBJ2-7; no clear D gene. There are 10 residues in the CDR3. Germline assignment: CDR1 MNHNS and CDR2 SASEGT. Trimming left V 3 bases short and J 10 bases short, with 7 bases between. The CDR3 sequence is CASSDGDQYF. CDR3 coding DNA: TGTGCCAGCAGTGACGGAGACCAGTACTTC.

J is TRBJ2-3 and V is TRBV5-1, with 10 positions matching TRBD2. CDR1 SGHRS and CDR2 YFSETQ come from the germline V gene. The CDR3 is 15 amino acids. V trimming: 1 base; J trimming: 2 bases; junction bases outside the gene matches: 1. CDR3 DNA sequence: TGCGCCAGCAGCTTGACTAGCGGGATCACAGATACGCAGTATTTT. Encoded protein: CASSLTSGITDTQYF.

The J gene is TRBJ1-5, the V gene TRBV10-3; D is uncertain. This CDR3 spans 14 amino acids. V was pared by 6 bases and J by 8 bases, with 17 bases between. Germline V gene lookup returns CDR1 ENHRY and CDR2 SYGVKD. CDR3 loop: CAISWTDKGEPQHF. CDR3 coding DNA: TGTGCCATCAGCTGGACCGACAAGGGAGAGCCCCAGCATTTT.

V and J are TRBV5-6 and TRBJ2-5; D not certain. TRBJ2-7 matches the DNA end more closely, so the J call is doubtful. CDR1 is SGHDT, CDR2 YYEEEE, per germline. The CDR3 sequence is 10 residues long. CDR3 DNA sequence: TGTGCCAGCAGCTTGGCCGAGCAGTACTTC. Amino acid sequence: CASSLAEQYF.

This clone was observed a single time. This chain links TRBV27 with TRBJ2-1; TRBD2 matches 11 bases. CDR3 length: 17 amino acids. Germline CDR1 reads MNHEY; CDR2 reads SMNVEV (reference sequence). V shed 4 bases, J shed 4 bases, and the junction held 9 bases outside the gene matches. CDR3 nucleotides: TGTGCCAGCAGTTCTACCCAGGGACTAGCGGTTTACAATGAGCAGTTCTTC. It yields the protein CASSSTQGLAVYNEQFF.

The chain has TRBV9 and TRBJ2-5; 12 bases agree with TRBD2. In germline, CDR1 is SGDLS, CDR2 YYNGEE. This CDR3 is 17 amino acids long. J was trimmed by 5 bases and V by 0 bases; bases with no gene match: 8. CDR3 protein: CASSVGLAGGLQETQYF. The DNA of the CDR3 is TGTGCCAGCAGCGTAGGTCTAGCGGGAGGGCTTCAGGAGACCCAGTACTTC.

This chain joins TRBV29-1 and TRBJ2-1; 7 bases are a match to TRBD1. This CDR3 is 14 amino acids long. Trimming at V came to 8 bases and at J to 4 bases, leaving 11 bases not matched to a gene. CDR1 is SQVTM, CDR2 ANQGSEA, per germline. The CDR3 DNA sequence: TGCAGCATGACTGGACAGGACCGATACAATGAGCAGTTCTTC. Its protein product is CSMTGQDRYNEQFF.

The rearrangement links TRBV28 to TRBJ1-1; 11 nucleotides line up with TRBD1. The CDR3 has 13 amino acids. CDR1 and CDR2 (germline): MDHEN, SYDVKM. V was clipped by 6 bases and J by 3 bases; unmatched bases: 0. This CDR3 reads CASRGQGDTEAFF. CDR3 sequence (DNA): TGTGCCAGCAGGGGACAGGGGGACACTGAAGCTTTCTTT.

The chain is built from TRBV27 and TRBJ2-7, with 8 bases fitting TRBD1. The CDR3 runs 15 residues. CDR1 is MNHEY, CDR2 SMNVEV, per germline (reference sequence). The trim removed 4 bases at V and 4 bases at J, leaving 9 bases unmatched. The CDR3 bases are TGTGCCAGCAGTTCCCTCGACAGGGGAGGTTACGAGCAGTACTTC. Protein sequence: CASSSLDRGGYEQYF.

This clone was found a few times. This chain connects TRBV14 to TRBJ2-7, with D tentatively TRBD1 (6 bases). The V end lost 3 bases, the J end lost 3 bases, and 15 bases lay between the germline ends. The V gene's germline CDR1 is SGHDN and CDR2 FVKESK. This CDR3 spans 15 amino acids. DNA for the CDR3: TGTGCCAGCAGCCAGATACAGGGAGCGGACTACGAGCAGTACTTC. It yields the protein CASSQIQGADYEQYF. The full variable domain, its missing parts supplied by reference TRBV14 and TRBJ2-7, is EAGVTQFPSHSVIEKGQTVTLRCDPISGHDNLYWYRRVMGKEIKFLLHFVKESKQDESGMPNNRFLAERTGGTYSTLKVQPAELEDSGVYFCASSQIQGADYEQYFGPGTRLTVT.